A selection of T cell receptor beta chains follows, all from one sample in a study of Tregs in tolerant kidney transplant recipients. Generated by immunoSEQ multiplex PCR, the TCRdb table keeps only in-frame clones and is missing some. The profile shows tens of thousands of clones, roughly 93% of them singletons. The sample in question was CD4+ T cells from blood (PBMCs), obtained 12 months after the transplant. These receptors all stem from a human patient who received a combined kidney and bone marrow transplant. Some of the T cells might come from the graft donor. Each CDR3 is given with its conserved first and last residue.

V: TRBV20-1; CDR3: CSARDRQGFTF
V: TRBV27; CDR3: CASSKASYNEQFF
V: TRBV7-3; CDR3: CASSLSPGGYGYTF
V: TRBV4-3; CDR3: CASSLTSGITDTQYF
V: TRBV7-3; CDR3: CASSPGLDLFF
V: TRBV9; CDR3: CASSLPIQGNTGELFF
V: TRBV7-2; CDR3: CASSFKIRDRVGGYTF
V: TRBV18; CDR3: CASSPTGTRSYEQYF
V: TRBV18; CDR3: CASSPSAAYEQYF
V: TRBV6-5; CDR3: CASSYQRQGSYGYTF
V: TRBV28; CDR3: CASIRGGGTNEKLFF
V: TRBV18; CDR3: CASSPSVLGAVDTQYF